This TCR beta chain was found in a study of Ad26.COV2.S vaccination and SARS-CoV-2 variants. Study-wide background: Recipients of Ad26.COV2.S got it intramuscularly, once or twice 56 days apart.

Study results and caveats: It is possible that the TCR breadth and depth analyses underestimated the total T cell responses.

A remark on this clone: The antigen is unknown.

Treatment described: around 19 received Ad26.COV2.S at low or high dose, single or two shots; 5 received placebo; per-sample allocation not given. Material that was analyzed had been drawn on day 63 after the first vaccine or placebo injection. Method: immunoSEQ multiplex PCR; TCRdb's copy keeps in-frame clones and lacks some. The repertoire consists of fewer than 400,000 clones, with about nine tenths occurring once and the leading ten covering around 1.9%. From germline, CDR1 is MNHEY and CDR2 SMNVEV (reference sequence). This CDR3 comprises 14 residues. The trim removed 8 bases at V and 6 bases at J, leaving 10 bases unmatched.

The sequence was collected from a person aged 18 to 65 who received the Ad26.COV2.S COVID-19 vaccine or a placebo. The V and J genes are TRBV27 and TRBJ2-1; 7 nucleotides align to TRBD2. The specimen comprised peripheral blood, sampled in a trial of Ad26.COV2.S vaccine versus placebo. This chain's CDR3 is CASRAGNGFNEQFF. DNA of the CDR3: TGTGCCAGCCGAGCGGGAAATGGGTTCAATGAGCAGTTCTTC.